One and the same sample provided the 19 T cell receptor beta chains below, sequenced in a study of response to subunit inactivated influenza vaccine. TCRdb re-called the RT-PCR reads with MiXCR, one entry per CDR3 protein. Found here are approximately 500,000 distinct CDR3 sequences, 10% to 15% of them singletons; the top ten hold about 12%. The sequences come from PBMCs from blood, collected 40 to 50 days after vaccination. The source is a man in his fifties who received an inactivated influenza vaccine.

This clonotype was seen a few times. The chain combines TRBV4-3 with TRBJ2-5; tentative D call: TRBD1 (6 bases). Germline V CDR1 and CDR2: LGHNA, YSLEER. V lost 1 base to trimming and J lost 1 base, with 10 bases between them. This CDR3 is 15 amino acids long. This chain's CDR3 is CASSQVQTGQETQYF. CDR3 bases: TGCGCCAGCAGCCAAGTACAGACAGGCCAAGAGACCCAGTACTTC.

This clonotype came up a few times. The chain recombines TRBV20-1 with TRBJ2-5; no firm D call. CDR1 and CDR2 from the germline V gene are DFQATT and SNEGSKA (reference sequence). The V gene lost 0 bases and the J gene lost 5 bases, with 16 bases spanning the gap. This CDR3 spans 15 amino acids. The CDR3 protein is CSARDARTARETQYF. As DNA, the CDR3 is TGCAGTGCTAGAGACGCCCGAACGGCGCGGGAGACCCAGTACTTC.

This CDR3 reads CASSVGQTPGVNTEAFF. In DNA, the CDR3 is TGTGCCAGCAGCGTAGGACAGACCCCCGGGGTGAACACTGAAGCTTTCTTT. This chain joins TRBV9 and TRBJ1-1; D may be TRBD1 (5 bases). Looked up from germline, CDR1 is SGDLS and CDR2 is YYNGEE. There are 17 residues in the CDR3. V lost 0 bases and J lost 0, with 15 bases in between.

The genes are TRBV4-2 and TRBJ2-2; tentative D call: TRBD2 (5 bases). Trimming left V 4 bases short and J 5 bases short, with 14 bases between. This CDR3 contains 15 residues. Germline V gives CDR1 LGHNA, CDR2 YNFKEQ. CDR3 coding DNA: TGTGCCAGCAGCCCCCGACGGGATAGAACCGGGGAGCTGTTTTTT. As protein: CASSPRRDRTGELFF.

The rearrangement links TRBV20-1 to TRBJ1-6, with TRBD1 as a possible D gene (6 bases). The CDR3 loop spans 15 amino acids. Trimming stripped 7 bases from V and 2 bases from J, with 15 bases between. The germline gives CDR1 DFQATT, CDR2 SNEGSKA (reference sequence). The CDR3 spells CSVGAGAAYNSPLHF. CDR3 coding DNA: TGCAGTGTAGGCGCAGGGGCGGCCTATAATTCACCCCTCCACTTT.

This sequence joins TRBV27 and TRBJ2-7; unclear D gene. Between the trimmed V and J ends, which lost 8 bases and 4 bases, there was a span of 0 bases. There are 8 residues in the CDR3. Germline CDR1 reads MNHEY; CDR2 reads SMNVEV (reference sequence). For the CDR3, the DNA is TGTGCCAGCTACGAGCAGTACTTC. As protein: CASYEQYF.

A few counts support this clonotype. This chain links TRBV7-6 with TRBJ2-1; 9 nucleotides line up with TRBD1. Germline V gene lookup returns CDR1 SGHVS and CDR2 FNYEAQ. This CDR3 region has 15 residues. The ends lost 5 bases at V and 7 bases at J; junction bases unmatched: 9. This CDR3 is CASSPGTGLNNEQFF. In nucleotides, the CDR3 is TGTGCCAGCAGCCCTGGGACAGGGTTAAATAATGAGCAGTTCTTC.

The CDR3 sequence: CASRRRERVTGELFF. In DNA form, the CDR3 reads TGTGCCAGCAGGCGTCGGGAGAGGGTCACCGGGGAGCTGTTTTTT. This chain links TRBV7-8 with TRBJ2-2, with D tentatively TRBD2 (6 bases). Trimming took off 6 bases at V and 4 bases at J, with 15 bases between the two ends. This CDR3 has 15 amino acids. Per the germline V gene, CDR1 is SGHVS and CDR2 is FQNEAQ.

This clonotype was seen more than once but under ten times. The J gene is TRBJ2-3, the V gene TRBV20-1; 9 bases fit TRBD2. This CDR3 region has 15 residues. V gave up 6 bases and J gave up 6 bases; unmatched junction bases: 13. Germline CDR1 DFQATT, CDR2 SNEGSKA (reference sequence). CDR3 sequence (DNA): TGCAGTGCCGAGGAAGTAGCGGGGGTCAGGGATACGCAGTATTTT. Translated: CSAEEVAGVRDTQYF.

This clonotype was found a few times. The chain links TRBV10-3 to TRBJ2-3, with D possibly being TRBD2 (6 bases). The V gene lost 2 bases and the J gene lost 4 bases, with 13 bases spanning the gap. The germline V gene encodes CDR1 ENHRY and CDR2 SYGVKD. The CDR3 runs 15 residues. The CDR3 DNA sequence: TGTGCCATCAGTGAGGGCCTGGGGGGACCAGATACGCAGTATTTT. This gives the protein CAISEGLGGPDTQYF.

This chain connects TRBV7-9 to TRBJ2-3; no reliable D call. CDR1 is SEHNR, CDR2 FQNEAQ, per germline (reference sequence). The length of the CDR3 is 12 residues. Trimming cost V 6 bases and J 5 bases, with 9 bases left between them. The DNA of the CDR3 is TGTGCCAGCAGAGATGCCGGAGATACGCAGTATTTT. Protein: CASRDAGDTQYF. Full variable domain (missing parts from reference TRBV7-9 and TRBJ2-3): DTGVSQNPRHKITKRGQNVTFRCDPISEHNRLYWYRQTLGQGPEFLTYFQNEAQLEKSRLLSDRFSAERPKGSFSTLEIQRTEQGDSAMYLCASRDAGDTQYFGPGTRLTVL.

This clonotype has more than one count but fewer than ten. The V gene is TRBV7-2, the J gene TRBJ2-1, with D possibly being TRBD2 (6 bases). The CDR3 runs to 15 residues. V was shortened by 0 bases and J by 6 bases, with 12 bases between the two germline ends. Germline V lookup: CDR1 SGHTA, CDR2 FQGNSA. CDR3 amino acids: CASSLAGTPANEQFF. The CDR3 DNA reads as TGTGCCAGCAGCTTAGCGGGGACTCCCGCCAATGAGCAGTTCTTC.

The V call is TRBV29-1, the J call TRBJ2-7; D perhaps matches TRBD2 (6 bases). This CDR3 is 16 amino acids long. Trimming removed 3 bases from V and 0 bases from J, with 18 bases in between. From germline, CDR1 is SQVTM and CDR2 ANQGSEA. The CDR3, as DNA: TGCAGCGTTGAGGGTGGAGGGCAGGAGAGCTCCTACGAGCAGTACTTC. Protein sequence: CSVEGGGQESSYEQYF.

The CDR3 sequence: CASTSGGASQSTDTQYF. In DNA, the CDR3 is TGTGCCAGCACCAGCGGGGGGGCCAGTCAGTCAACAGATACGCAGTATTTT. The chain couples TRBV6-1 to TRBJ2-3; 10 positions agree with TRBD2. Germline V gene data show CDR1 as MNHNS and CDR2 as SASEGT. The CDR3 extends over 17 amino acids. The V segment lost 7 bases and the J segment 3 bases; nucleotides outside the gene matches: 13.

This clonotype occurred once. The chain's CDR3 is CAISETTGEQYF. The CDR3, as DNA: TGTGCCATCAGTGAGACGACAGGGGAGCAGTACTTC. The V call is TRBV10-3, the J call TRBJ2-7; 7 bases align to TRBD1. V lost 2 bases and J lost 7; bases outside the gene matches: 2. Looked up from germline, CDR1 is ENHRY and CDR2 is SYGVKD. The CDR3 is 12 residues long.

This clonotype was found many times. The chain employs TRBV7-9 and TRBJ1-6; TRBD1 matches at 7 bases. V trimming: 6 bases; J trimming: 3 bases; junction bases outside the gene matches: 2. This CDR3 contains 14 residues. Germline assignment: CDR1 SEHNR and CDR2 FQNEAQ (reference sequence). The CDR3 DNA is TGTGCCAGCAGGACAGGGAACTATAATTCACCCCTCCACTTT. Encoded protein: CASRTGNYNSPLHF.

This clonotype came up a few times. V and J are TRBV30 and TRBJ2-7, with D possibly being TRBD2 (5 bases). The CDR3 runs 13 residues. V lost 2 bases and J 5 bases, leaving 13 bases between the germline ends. Germline V gene lookup returns CDR1 GTSNPN and CDR2 SVGIG (reference sequence). CDR3 coding DNA: TGTGCCTGGAGTAAAGAGGGTAGCCACGAGCAGTACTTC. It codes for CAWSKEGSHEQYF.

The chain is built from TRBV12-3 or TRBV12-4 and TRBJ1-5, with D uncertain. This CDR3 has 14 amino acids. The ends were cut back, 6 bases at V and 3 bases at J, with 12 bases in the middle. Here the CDR3 DNA reads TGTGCCAGCAGCCTTAACAGACTCAATCAGCCCCAGCATTTT. Translation gives CASSLNRLNQPQHF.

The chain employs TRBV29-1 and TRBJ2-1; tentative D call: TRBD2 (5 bases). Germline V gene lookup returns CDR1 SQVTM and CDR2 ANQGSEA. Trimming removed 1 base from V and 10 bases from J, with 11 bases in between. The CDR3 spans 12 residues. The CDR3 DNA reads TGCAGCGTTGAAGGCTATGGCGGGGAGCAGTTCTTC. It encodes CSVEGYGGEQFF.